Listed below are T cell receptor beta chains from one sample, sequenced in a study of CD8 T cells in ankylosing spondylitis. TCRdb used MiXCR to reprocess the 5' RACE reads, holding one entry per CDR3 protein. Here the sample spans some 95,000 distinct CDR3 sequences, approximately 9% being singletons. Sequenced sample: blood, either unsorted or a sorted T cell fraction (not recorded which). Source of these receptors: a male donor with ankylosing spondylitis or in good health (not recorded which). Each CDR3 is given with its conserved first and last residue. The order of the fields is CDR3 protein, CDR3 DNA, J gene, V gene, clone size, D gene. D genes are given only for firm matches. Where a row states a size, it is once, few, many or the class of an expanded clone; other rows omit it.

CASTEGNTIYF TGTGCCAGCACAGAAGGAAACACCATATATTTT TRBJ1-3 TRBV7-9 . .
CASTEVAADTDTQYF TGTGCCAGCACCGAAGTAGCGGCCGACACAGATACGCAGTATTTT TRBJ2-3 TRBV6-1 . .
CASSLGLGGWDEQYF TGTGCCAGCAGCTTAGGCCTAGGGGGCTGGGACGAGCAGTACTTC TRBJ2-7 TRBV13 many TRBD1
CASSQTTATYNSPLHF TGTGCCAGCAGCCAGACAACAGCGACCTATAATTCACCCCTCCACTTT TRBJ1-6 TRBV4-2 many .
CASRINQGYNEQFF TGTGCCAGCAGGATTAATCAGGGTTACAATGAGCAGTTCTTC TRBJ2-1 TRBV7-2 many .
CASSLTQGNTEAFF TGTGCCAGCAGCTTAACCCAGGGGAACACTGAAGCTTTCTTT TRBJ1-1 TRBV12-3/TRBV12-4 many .
CASSLNRDYGYTF TGTGCCAGCAGCTTAAACAGGGACTATGGCTACACCTTC TRBJ1-2 TRBV7-3 many .
CASSLAQVGRKETQYF TGTGCCAGCAGCTTAGCGCAGGTGGGTCGTAAGGAGACCCAGTACTTC TRBJ2-5 TRBV7-2 many .
CASSLTEFMNTEAFF TGCGCCAGCAGCTTGACAGAGTTCATGAACACTGAAGCTTTCTTT TRBJ1-1 TRBV5-1 many .
CASSSWAGPGVFF TGTGCCAGCAGTTCTTGGGCGGGCCCGGGAGTTTTCTTT TRBJ1-1 TRBV27 . .
CASSLGVRGMNEQFF TGTGCCAGCAGTTTAGGGGTCAGGGGGATGAATGAGCAGTTCTTC TRBJ2-1 TRBV12-3/TRBV12-4 many TRBD1
CASSERVAGVISTDTQYF TGTGCCAGCAGTGAACGAGTAGCGGGGGTAATTAGCACAGATACGCAGTATTTT TRBJ2-3 TRBV6-1 many TRBD2
CASSLEGFGNEQFF TGTGCCAGCAGTTTAGAGGGGTTCGGGAATGAGCAGTTCTTC TRBJ2-1 TRBV12-3/TRBV12-4 many .
CASSVEPGRSYEQYF TGTGCCAGCAGCGTAGAACCAGGGCGCTCCTACGAGCAGTACTTC TRBJ2-7 TRBV9 . .
CASSLVLRSITGELFF TGTGCCAGCAGCTTAGTCTTAAGGAGCATCACCGGGGAGCTGTTTTTT TRBJ2-2 TRBV11-2 few .
CASSNPLRGGGANVLTF TGTGCCAGCAGCAACCCCCTGCGGGGTGGTGGGGCCAACGTCCTGACTTTC TRBJ2-6 TRBV7-8 . .
CASSPSPNSWRETQYF TGTGCCAGCAGTCCCAGTCCAAACAGTTGGAGGGAGACCCAGTACTTC TRBJ2-5 TRBV12-3/TRBV12-4 many .
CASSLAPPISTEQYF TGTGCCAGCAGTTTAGCGCCCCCCATCAGCACAGAGCAGTACTTC TRBJ2-7 TRBV12-3/TRBV12-4 . .
CAIMTGGRSPLHF TGTGCCATAATGACGGGGGGCCGCTCACCCCTCCACTTT TRBJ1-6 TRBV7-2 few .
CASSPSGTVFYEQYF TGTGCCAGCAGCCCATCCGGGACAGTTTTCTACGAGCAGTACTTC TRBJ2-7 TRBV7-2 many TRBD1
CAISESLGFRSTNEKLFF TGTGCCATCAGTGAGTCACTAGGGTTCCGCTCTACTAATGAAAAACTGTTTTTT TRBJ1-4 TRBV10-3 . .
CASSSSFPGPPNTGELFF TGTGCCAGCAGCTCCTCTTTCCCAGGGCCCCCGAACACCGGGGAGCTGTTTTTT TRBJ2-2 TRBV11-2 few .